Below are 25 T cell receptor beta chains sequenced from a single sample in a study of CD8+ T cells in alopecia areata. RNA was isolated and reverse transcribed to cDNA, the sequencing template. Method: immunoSEQ multiplex PCR; TCRdb's copy keeps in-frame clones and lacks some. The profile shows 130,000 to 150,000 clones, roughly 80% of them singletons. Treatment given: oral pan-JAK inhibitor, 5-10 mg twice daily. Sequencing was performed on CD8+ T cells sorted from blood, taken at week 4, from a patient treated with tofacitinib. The source is a human donor with alopecia areata.

V gene TRBV4-3 combines with J gene TRBJ2-5, with TRBD1 matching 11 bases. The CDR3 is made up of 18 amino acids. The germline gives CDR1 LGHNA, CDR2 YSLEER. Trimming removed 0 bases from V and 7 bases from J; junction bases left unmatched: 13. CDR3 in DNA: TGCGCCAGCAGCCAAGATGGGAGCCTCGGGACAGGGGGAGCGACCCAGTACTTC. Amino acids: CASSQDGSLGTGGATQYF.

This clone has just one count. This sample also contains other DNA sequences that code for the same CDR3. The genes are TRBV29-1 and TRBJ1-2; D is unclear. CDR1 is SQVTM and CDR2 is ANQGSEA in the germline V gene. This CDR3 is built from 15 residues. Trimming cost V 7 bases and J 4 bases, with 22 bases left between them. CDR3 sequence reads: CSALVPGHDTYGYTF. The CDR3, as DNA: TGCAGCGCCCTAGTCCCGGGCCATGATACCTATGGCTACACCTTC.

The chain recombines TRBV25-1 with TRBJ2-7; TRBD2 matches at 7 bases. Germline V gives CDR1 MGHDK, CDR2 SYGVNS. The V segment lost 1 base and the J segment 8 bases; nucleotides outside the gene matches: 8. The CDR3 sequence is 14 residues long. The CDR3 nucleotides read TGTGCCAGCAGTGAATCGGGAGGCCCCTGGCAGCAGTACTTC. It is translated as CASSESGGPWQQYF.

This chain uses TRBV10-3 with TRBJ2-1; 10 bases align to TRBD1. The CDR3 consists of 17 residues. From germline, CDR1 is ENHRY and CDR2 SYGVKD. J lost 4 bases, V lost 2 bases, and 8 bases had no gene match. DNA for the CDR3: TGTGCCATCAGTGAGACCGGGGACAGGGGCCCTTACAATGAGCAGTTCTTC. Protein: CAISETGDRGPYNEQFF.

This chain joins TRBV6-6 and TRBJ2-5; a possible D gene is TRBD1 (6 bases). In germline, CDR1 is MNHNY, CDR2 SVGAGI (reference sequence). V was clipped by 6 bases and J by 4 bases, with 12 bases between them. This CDR3 comprises 13 residues. CDR3 region: CASRAGVGETQYF. The CDR3 region has the DNA TGTGCCAGCAGGGCAGGGGTGGGAGAGACCCAGTACTTC.

The chain combines TRBV9 with TRBJ2-5, with D possibly being TRBD2 (6 bases). This CDR3 is 15 amino acids long. The V end was cut by 5 bases, the J end by 5 bases, with 19 bases between. CDR1 is SGDLS, CDR2 YYNGEE, per germline. The CDR3 sequence is CASRASGGAGETQYF. The CDR3 DNA follows: TGTGCCAGCAGGGCTTCGGGCGGGGCCGGGGAGACCCAGTACTTC.

The CDR3 nucleotides are TGTGCCAGCAGCCCCTATCCCGGGACACAGATCTACGAGCAGTACTTC. Protein sequence: CASSPYPGTQIYEQYF. This chain uses TRBV7-9 with TRBJ2-7; tentative D call: TRBD1 (6 bases). This CDR3 spans 16 amino acids. Germline CDR1 and CDR2: SEHNR and FQNEAQ (reference sequence). Trimming shortened V by 5 bases and J by 3 bases, and 20 bases separated the two germline ends.

The chain combines TRBV4-1 with TRBJ1-5; no reliable D call. V was cut by 4 bases and J by 7 bases, with 17 bases left in between. Germline-derived CDR1 and CDR2 are MGHRA and YSYEKL. This CDR3 spans 15 amino acids. CDR3 loop: CASSPVPDSAQPQHF. The CDR3 DNA reads TGCGCCAGCAGCCCCGTCCCGGACTCCGCCCAGCCCCAGCATTTT.

The chain couples TRBV9 to TRBJ2-1; tentatively, D is TRBD1 or TRBD2 (5 bases each). CDR1 is SGDLS and CDR2 is YYNGEE in the germline V gene. V lost 4 bases and J lost 0, with 8 bases in between. This CDR3 spans 14 amino acids. This CDR3 reads CASSSGSSYNEQFF. In nucleotides, the CDR3 is TGTGCCAGCAGCTCAGGGAGCTCCTACAATGAGCAGTTCTTC.

The chain couples TRBV30 to TRBJ1-2; a weak D match, TRBD1 (5 bases). Germline loops: CDR1 GTSNPN, CDR2 SVGIG (reference sequence). This CDR3 is 13 amino acids long. V lost 8 bases and J lost 4, with 17 bases in between. CDR3 loop: CAGWWGEGYGYTF. CDR3 sequence (DNA): TGTGCCGGATGGTGGGGGGAAGGCTATGGCTACACCTTC.

The chain links TRBV30 to TRBJ2-7, with D possibly matching TRBD2 (6 bases). The CDR3 spans 13 residues. Trimming cost V 1 base and J 5 bases, with 12 bases left between them. CDR1 is GTSNPN, CDR2 SVGIG, per germline (reference sequence). The CDR3 here is CAWSGGGNHEQYF. The CDR3 region has the DNA TGTGCCTGGAGTGGTGGGGGGAACCACGAGCAGTACTTC. Supplemented by reference TRBV30 and TRBJ2-7, the full variable domain reads SQTIHQWPATLVQPVGSPLSLECTVEGTSNPNLYWYRQAAGRGLQLLFYSVGIGQISSEVPQNLSASRPQDRQFILSSKKLLLSDSGFYLCAWSGGGNHEQYFGPGTRLTVT.

The CDR3 DNA is TGCAGCGTTGAAAGGGGCAGGGGAGATGAGACCCAGTACTTC. Translation gives CSVERGRGDETQYF. The chain has TRBV29-1 and TRBJ2-5; a weak D match, TRBD1 (6 bases). This CDR3 has 14 amino acids. Germline lookup yields CDR1 SQVTM and CDR2 ANQGSEA. V was cut by 2 bases and J by 5 bases, with 15 bases left in between.

This clone is a singleton in its sample. The chain carries TRBV2 and TRBJ2-7, with 7 bases matching TRBD1. The CDR3 length is 16 residues. Trimming cost V 3 bases and J 1 base; bases outside gene matches: 9. Germline V gene lookup returns CDR1 SNHLY and CDR2 FYNNEI. The CDR3 loop is CASSDISWTGSYEQYF. DNA for the CDR3: TGTGCCAGCAGTGACATCTCCTGGACAGGATCCTACGAGCAGTACTTC.

This chain connects TRBV5-1 to TRBJ2-1; 10 bases line up with TRBD1. Germline loops: CDR1 SGHRS, CDR2 YFSETQ. The CDR3 is 17 residues long. V shed 4 bases and J 4 bases; nucleotides not matched to a gene: 11. CDR3 DNA: TGCGCCAGCAGCGCAAGGGGGACAGGGGAAATATACAATGAGCAGTTCTTC. Translation gives CASSARGTGEIYNEQFF. The variable domain in full, with the rest retrieved from reference TRBV5-1 and TRBJ2-1, is KAGVTQTPRYLIKTRGQQVTLSCSPISGHRSVSWYQQTPGQGLQFLFEYFSETQRNKGNFPGRFSGRQFSNSRSEMNVSTLELGDSALYLCASSARGTGEIYNEQFFGPGTRLTVL.

This clone was counted a few times. The rearrangement joins TRBV6-5 to TRBJ2-3, with D unclear. Trimming shortened V by 0 bases and J by 0 bases, and 7 bases separated the two germline ends. This CDR3 spans 15 amino acids. Germline V lookup: CDR1 MNHEY, CDR2 SVGAGI. The CDR3 loop is CASSYSSVSTDTQYF. Here the CDR3 DNA reads TGTGCCAGCAGTTACTCGAGTGTCAGCACAGATACGCAGTATTTT.

V usage is TRBV18 and J usage is TRBJ2-3, with a weak D call TRBD2 (5 bases). The germline gives CDR1 KGHSH, CDR2 LQKENI. CDR3 length equals 14 residues. V gave up 1 base and J gave up 2 bases, with 7 bases separating them. The CDR3 protein is CASSPLGDTDTQYF. In DNA, the CDR3 is TGTGCCAGCTCACCACTCGGGGACACAGATACGCAGTATTTT.

The V and J genes are TRBV5-6 and TRBJ2-3; 7 bases line up with TRBD1. The V and J ends lost 3 bases and 0 bases, in that order; junction bases with no gene match: 7. This CDR3 is built from 16 residues. The germline gives CDR1 SGHDT, CDR2 YYEEEE. The DNA for the CDR3 is TGTGCCAGCAGCTCCCAGGGACAGTACAGCACAGATACGCAGTATTTT. It encodes CASSSQGQYSTDTQYF.

For this clone: A read error may produce the germline difference seen at one junction end. This chain joins TRBV7-9 and TRBJ2-5, with D possibly matching TRBD1 (6 bases). Germline V lookup: CDR1 SEHNR, CDR2 FQNEAQ (reference sequence). The CDR3 length is 16 residues. DNA of the CDR3: TGTGCCAGCAGCCTAGCAAGCAACAGGGCGAGGGGGACCCAGTACTTC. Its protein is CASSLASNRARGTQYF.

The chain employs TRBV7-9 and TRBJ2-1; TRBD2 aligns across 14 bases. Germline V lookup: CDR1 SEHNR, CDR2 FQNEAQ (reference sequence). V gave up 5 bases and J gave up 0 bases; unmatched junction bases: 9. The CDR3 extends over 19 amino acids. DNA of the CDR3: TGTGCCAGCAGCCCGGGACTAGCGGGGGTTCCATTCTCCTACAATGAGCAGTTCTTC. Its protein product is CASSPGLAGVPFSYNEQFF.

This chain links TRBV4-1 with TRBJ2-7, with D perhaps being TRBD1 or TRBD2 (5 bases each). Germline loops: CDR1 MGHRA, CDR2 YSYEKL. CDR3 length: 15 amino acids. Trimming left V 4 bases short and J 0 bases short, with 13 bases between. CDR3 region: CASSPTGRSSYEQYF. The CDR3 DNA sequence: TGCGCCAGCAGCCCGACGGGGCGTTCCTCCTACGAGCAGTACTTC.

The rearrangement joins TRBV7-2 to TRBJ2-3; D is uncertain. The germline CDR1 and CDR2 sequences are SGHTA and FQGNSA. Trimming pared 4 bases from V and 4 bases from J, leaving 6 bases between. This CDR3 is 12 amino acids long. The CDR3 is CASSSTPDTQYF. As DNA, the CDR3 is TGTGCCAGCAGCTCAACCCCAGATACGCAGTATTTT.

V and J are TRBV29-1 and TRBJ1-1; D remains ambiguous. Germline V gene data show CDR1 as SQVTM and CDR2 as ANQGSEA. The CDR3 is made up of 13 amino acids. The germline V and J ends were trimmed by 8 bases and 6 bases, with 19 bases remaining between them. The CDR3 DNA reads as TGCAGCCCTACCTTCGCCGGTTCACCTGAAGCTTTCTTT. Translated: CSPTFAGSPEAFF.

The rearrangement joins TRBV6-5 to TRBJ1-2; D is ambiguous. The CDR3 covers 13 residues. V was pared by 4 bases and J by 8 bases, with 14 bases between. Germline lookup yields CDR1 MNHEY and CDR2 SVGAGI. The CDR3: CASSSSWGSGYTF. The CDR3 DNA sequence: TGTGCCAGCAGTTCTTCATGGGGTAGCGGCTACACCTTC.

The gene calls are TRBV7-9 and TRBJ2-7; 10 nucleotides line up with TRBD1. The ends lost 6 bases at V and 2 bases at J; junction bases unmatched: 16. The CDR3 covers 18 residues. Germline CDR1 is SEHNR and CDR2 is FQNEAQ (reference sequence). The CDR3 DNA reads as TGTGCCAGCAGGAATACACAAGGACAGGGGGAGTCCCCCTACGAGCAGTACTTC. Its protein is CASRNTQGQGESPYEQYF. The whole variable domain, remainder taken from reference TRBV7-9 and TRBJ2-7, is DTGVSQNPRHKITKRGQNVTFRCDPISEHNRLYWYRQTLGQGPEFLTYFQNEAQLEKSRLLSDRFSAERPKGSFSTLEIQRTEQGDSAMYLCASRNTQGQGESPYEQYFGPGTRLTVT.

To note about this clone: Other nucleotide sequences in the sample specify the same CDR3. This chain joins TRBV7-9 and TRBJ2-7; possible D gene TRBD2, 5 bases. CDR3 size: 14 residues. Germline V gene data show CDR1 as SEHNR and CDR2 as FQNEAQ (reference sequence). Trimming took 5 bases from V and 2 from J, leaving 13 bases between them. CDR3 sequence: CASSLPRDTYEQYF. The CDR3 DNA reads TGTGCCAGCAGCCTCCCCCGGGATACCTACGAGCAGTACTTC.